The clone carrying this TCR beta chain was recorded at least ten times. Its antigen is currently unknown. Trimming shortened V by 1 base and J by 4 bases, and 13 bases separated the two germline ends. The CDR3 totals 15 residues. Unique molecular identifiers were incorporated when the TCRbeta library was constructed. Via MiXCR, TCRdb re-called the PCR reads, giving one row per CDR3 protein. The sample contains about 260,000 distinct CDR3 sequences, 6.5% to 9% of which appear only once. This sample stems from a study of T-cell reconstitution after alpha-beta-depleted transplantation in children. Study-wide results and limits: In patients about two months after transplant, alpha-beta T cells reportedly arose from several hundred expanded graft clones. After one year, T-cell counts and TCRbeta diversity mostly came from new T cells. Surviving recipient cells, namely T cells and thymic progenitors, were the source of high day-60 TCRbeta diversity in some patients.

The chain links TRBV12-3 or TRBV12-4 to TRBJ1-1; D unclear. This material consisted of PBMCs, mostly from graft donor cells, taken 180 days after TCRalphabeta/CD19-depleted stem cell transplant. This clonotype originated in a male patient between 5 and 17 years old who had a stem cell transplant for acute lymphoblastic leukemia, so the T cells may come from the graft donor. The CDR3 DNA reads TGTGCCAGCAGTTTAGTGGGGTCGAGAGTCACTGAAGCTTTCTTT. Translated: CASSLVGSRVTEAFF.